Sequencing of this TCR beta chain was carried out in a study of T cell repertoires in cytomegalovirus infection. The study's findings and limits: HLA-C-restricted CMV clonotypes gave the most frequent clonotype in two of eight donors. The study identified carriers of CMV plus the relevant HLA from cumulative public TCR beta family frequency.

The CDR3 length is 13 residues. Trimming removed 2 bases at V and 4 bases at J, with 8 bases between. Comments on this clonotype: The antigen remains unidentified.

TCRdb recomputed calls from the reads with MiXCR, one row per CDR3 protein. The sample records about 900,000 distinct CDR3 sequences, roughly 31% being singletons. The chain employs TRBV12-3 or TRBV12-4 and TRBJ1-2; D gene ambiguous. The sequence was obtained from a human donor in good health (CMV status not recorded). Some clones in this sample may be carry-over from other donors' samples. Sequencing used cultured CD8+ T cells from PBMCs, obtained from culture after CMV antigen stimulation. DNA of the CDR3: TGTGCCAGCAGTTTAATAAGTCTCTATGGCTACACCTTC. It yields the protein CASSLISLYGYTF.